This TCR beta chain is from a study of T cell repertoires in cytomegalovirus infection. On the study more broadly: It was the public TCR beta signatures that indicated both CMV infection and matching HLA type. Study-level results: Across the ex vivo response, the dominant clonotypes were HLA-C-restricted CMV-specific TCR beta clonotypes.

CDR1 and CDR2 from the germline V gene are SGHAT and FQNNGV. The CDR3 loop spans 16 amino acids. V lost 3 bases and J lost 1; bases outside the gene matches: 4. Each CDR3 protein gets one entry after TCRdb re-called the reads with MiXCR. The sample contains a few hundred thousand distinct CDR3 sequences, 30% to 40% of which appear only once. For this clonotype: Antigen: not known.

The sample in question was cultured PBMCs, obtained from culture after CMV antigen stimulation. The rearrangement uses TRBV11-2 and TRBJ2-7, with TRBD2 identical over 12 bases. This TCR was sampled from a human donor in good health (CMV status not recorded). Some clones in this sample may be carry-over from other donors' samples. This CDR3 reads CASSFSGLAGSYEQYV. The CDR3 DNA reads TGTGCCAGCAGCTTCTCCGGACTAGCGGGATCCTACGAGCAGTACGTC.